The present entry profiles one T cell receptor (beta chain) with its context. The clone's antigen remains unknown. Base qualities are missing; no much larger clone stands one base away. Enrolling through a virtual design, the prospective study's participants ranged in age from roughly 18 to 100 years and lived across 20 to 25 United States geographic areas. Cohort assignment in the prospective study relied on participant-reported clinical history from a screening survey and a study questionnaire. Recovered participants in ImmuneRACE Cohort 3 were defined as having two consecutive negative NP/OP PCR tests, clearance from a healthcare professional, or resolution of symptoms. Each participant in the prospective study had whole blood, serum and a nasopharyngeal or oropharyngeal swab collected by mobile phlebotomists. Participants in the prospective study had the option to provide additional blood draws and questionnaires over a 2-month period. Prospective study blood samples were shipped either frozen or at room temperature before DNA extraction.

Germline trimming: 4 bases from V, 3 bases from J; junction bases outside gene matches: 9. In the germline V gene (reference sequence), CDR1 corresponds to LGHDT and CDR2 to YNNKEL. The CDR3 runs 16 residues from the cysteine to the phenylalanine. The retained sequence is limited to the CDR3, 48 bases, with the frame set at the first base. TCRbeta CDR3 regions were amplified from genomic DNA using the immunoSEQ Assay, a bias-controlled multiplex PCR. The study's own analysis went as follows. Nucleated cell counts per sample were estimated from amplification of reference gene primers within the assay. To quantify the absolute abundance of each unique TCRbeta CDR3 rearrangement, sequence reads were collapsed and filtered. For each sample, productive Simpson clonality was calculated by taking the square root of Simpson's diversity index across productive rearrangements. In its TCRdb copy, this immuneACCESS table keeps in-frame sequences only and misses some clones. Where compared with another copy, unresolved V genes explain less than half of these, and the others have no known cause. D and trimming come from the DNA, and the V and J calls and clone size come from that table. The sample table shows some 510,000 clones, and 70% to 90% are seen once. The top ten clonotypes cover around 1.9% of the sample.

The record originates from a study of blood T cell repertoires in COVID-19 (dated by TCRdb to 2020 to 2022). About the investigation overall: Samples from collaborators originated in the United States, Italy and Spain and spanned both the acute and convalescent phases of COVID-19. The dataset comprised deeply sampled blood TCRbeta repertoires from subjects exposed to, actively infected with, or recovered from COVID-19. The repertoires were released in a freely available public database meant as a resource for research on the immune response to SARS-CoV-2. Samples came from the ongoing ImmuneRACE study (first 160 participants) plus 1,254 subjects from 6 global collaborators. Sample metadata almost always included a de-identified subject ID, COVID-19 status, age in years and sex. Where available, HLA class I and class II types were obtained from metadata supplied by the sample provider rather than from assay-based typing. The prospective study material was composed of cDNA or gDNA derived from T cells, B-cell-depleted T cells, or PBMCs. The study at large found these results: Clinical and demographic metadata were provided uncurated, with the amount varying by source and participant.

The source of this sequence is a woman aged 40 to 49 who had recovered from COVID-19. This receptor chain uses TRBV3-1 (or the pseudogene TRBV3-2) and TRBJ2-5; 9 central nucleotides agree with TRBD1. Material: PBMCs or T cells enriched from blood (not recorded which). The CDR3 sequence is CASSPRVWDREETQYF. The nucleotide sequence reads as follows: TGTGCCAGCAGCCCCCGTGTCTGGGACAGGGAAGAGACCCAGTACTTC.